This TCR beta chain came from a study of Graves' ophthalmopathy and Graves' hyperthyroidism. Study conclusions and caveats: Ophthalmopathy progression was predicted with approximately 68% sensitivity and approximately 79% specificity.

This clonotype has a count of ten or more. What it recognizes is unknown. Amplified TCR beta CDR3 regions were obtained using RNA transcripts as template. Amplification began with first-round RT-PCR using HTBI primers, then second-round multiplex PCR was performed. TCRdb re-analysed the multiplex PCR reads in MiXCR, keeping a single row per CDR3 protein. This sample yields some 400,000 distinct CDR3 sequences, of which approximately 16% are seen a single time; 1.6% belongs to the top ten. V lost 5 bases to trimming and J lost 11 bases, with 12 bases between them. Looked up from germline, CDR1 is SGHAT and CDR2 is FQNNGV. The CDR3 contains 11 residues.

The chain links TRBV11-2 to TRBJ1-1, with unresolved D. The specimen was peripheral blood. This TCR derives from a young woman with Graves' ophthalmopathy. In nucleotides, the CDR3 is TGTGCCAGCAGCACCCGTAGCAGGGCTTTCTTT. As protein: CASSTRSRAFF. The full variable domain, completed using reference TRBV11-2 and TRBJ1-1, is EAGVAQSPRYKIIEKRQSVAFWCNPISGHATLYWYQQILGQGPKLLIQFQNNGVVDDSQLPKDRFSAERLKGVDSTLKIQPAKLEDSAVYLCASSTRSRAFFGQGTRLTVV.